This TCR beta chain was identified in a study of cytomegalovirus exposure and HLA in healthy donors. The CDR3 sequence is 15 residues long. Germline CDR1 and CDR2: SEHNR and FQNEAQ (reference sequence). Trimming took 6 bases from V and 5 from J; bases not matched to a gene: 12. Sequencing used immunoSEQ multiplex PCR; TCRdb keeps in-frame clones, though not all of them. This table has 90,000 to 100,000 clones, approximately 88% appearing once. Sequenced: PBMCs. V is TRBV7-9 and J is TRBJ2-7; 8 positions match TRBD1. The TCR originated in a woman in her thirties in good health and CMV-seronegative. DNA for the CDR3: TGTGCCAGCAGTATTTGGGACAGGTCCATCAACGAGCAGTACTTC. Its translation: CASSIWDRSINEQYF. Filled out from reference TRBV7-9 and TRBJ2-7, the complete variable domain reads DTGVSQNPRHKITKRGQNVTFRCDPISEHNRLYWYRQTLGQGPEFLTYFQNEAQLEKSRLLSDRFSAERPKGSFSTLEIQRTEQGDSAMYLCASSIWDRSINEQYFGPGTRLTVT.